One sample yielded the 14 T cell receptor beta chains listed below, sequenced in a study of blood T cell repertoires in COVID-19. Here immunoSEQ multiplex PCR was the method, and the copy in TCRdb shows in-frame clones only, minus some. The sample yields some 80,000 clones, 81% seen once. Sequencing input: peripheral blood. The receptors come from a man at least 80 years old with acute or convalescent COVID-19.

V is TRBV18 and J is TRBJ1-1; tentatively, D is TRBD1 (5 bases). The CDR3 length is 13 residues. With 5 bases removed from V and 0 bases from J, the gap between germline ends came to 7 bases. Germline values: CDR1 KGHSH, CDR2 LQKENI. The CDR3 DNA sequence: TGTGCCAGCTCAGGACACCTGAACACTGAAGCTTTCTTT. Translation gives CASSGHLNTEAFF.

J is TRBJ1-1 and V is TRBV18, with TRBD1 matching 8 bases. Unmatched junction bases numbered 4, after V lost 3 bases and J lost 4 bases. The germline V gene encodes CDR1 KGHSH and CDR2 LQKENI. The CDR3 contains 14 residues. This chain's CDR3 is CASSPGTGFTEAFF. The CDR3 DNA is TGTGCCAGCTCACCCGGGACAGGCTTCACTGAAGCTTTCTTT.

A few counts support this clone. The rearrangement links TRBV30 to TRBJ2-1; D uncertain. V lost 5 bases and J 10 bases, leaving 12 bases between the germline ends. CDR3 length: 11 residues. Per germline, CDR1 GTSNPN and CDR2 SVGIG (reference sequence). The CDR3 DNA reads TGTGCCTGGTTGGGTTGGGCCGAGCAGTTCTTC. This encodes CAWLGWAEQFF.

The chain carries TRBV29-1 and TRBJ2-3; 7 bases agree with TRBD1. The germline V gene encodes CDR1 SQVTM and CDR2 ANQGSEA. Losses at the gene ends were 1 base for V and 4 bases for J; bases not matched to a gene: 5. This CDR3 comprises 14 residues. CDR3 coding DNA: TGCAGCGTTGAAGTTAGGCAGGGGGCAGATACGCAGTATTTT. It encodes CSVEVRQGADTQYF.

V is TRBV7-2 and J is TRBJ1-2, with unresolved D. This CDR3 is built from 14 residues. The V gene's germline CDR1 is SGHTA and CDR2 FQGNSA. Trimming removed 1 base at V and 4 bases at J, with 10 bases between. This CDR3 reads CASSLGGLLYGYTF. The CDR3 region has the DNA TGTGCCAGCAGCTTAGGAGGCCTCCTCTATGGCTACACCTTC.

With respect to this clone: Germline is not matched at one junction end, which may reflect a read error. This chain joins TRBV5-1 and TRBJ2-2; 10 bases map to TRBD2. This CDR3 has 15 amino acids. Germline V CDR1 and CDR2: SGHRS, YFSETQ. DNA of the CDR3: TGCGTCAGCAGCTTGGAAGCGGGAGGGACCGGGGAGCTGTTTTTT. It yields the protein CVSSLEAGGTGELFF.

The CDR3 DNA sequence: TGCGCCAGCAGCTTGGGCGACAGGGTGGGTTCACCCCTCCACTTT. Residues: CASSLGDRVGSPLHF. V usage is TRBV5-1 and J usage is TRBJ1-6, with 7 bases matching TRBD1. With V trimmed by 0 bases and J by 9 bases, 6 bases remained unmatched. The CDR3 totals 15 residues. Germline CDR1 SGHRS, CDR2 YFSETQ. The full variable domain, in which reference TRBV5-1 and TRBJ1-6 provide the parts outside the CDR3, is KAGVTQTPRYLIKTRGQQVTLSCSPISGHRSVSWYQQTPGQGLQFLFEYFSETQRNKGNFPGRFSGRQFSNSRSEMNVSTLELGDSALYLCASSLGDRVGSPLHFGNGTRLTVT.

This clone is a singleton in its sample. The genes are TRBV20-1 and TRBJ1-2; the D is unclear. The CDR3 is 9 amino acids. Germline CDR1 and CDR2: DFQATT and SNEGSKA (reference sequence). V dropped 5 bases and J dropped 6 bases, with 4 bases sitting between them. CDR3 bases: TGCAGTGCTGGCAATGGCTACACCTTC. It specifies CSAGNGYTF.

The J gene is TRBJ2-7, the V gene TRBV27; perhaps TRBD2 as D (6 bases). The CDR3 consists of 15 residues. V was trimmed by 5 bases and J by 1 base, leaving 15 bases between them. The germline V gene encodes CDR1 MNHEY and CDR2 SMNVEV (reference sequence). The CDR3 coding sequence is TGTGCCAGCAGTGGGTATGGAGGGACTTCCTACGAGCAGTACTTC. Translating gives CASSGYGGTSYEQYF.

The chain couples TRBV6-5 to TRBJ2-3; D may be TRBD2 (6 bases). The CDR3 has 16 residues. V was clipped by 0 bases and J by 2 bases, with 12 bases between them. In germline, CDR1 is MNHEY, CDR2 SVGAGI. The CDR3 protein is CASSYSRAGLTDTQYF. Here the CDR3 DNA reads TGTGCCAGCAGTTACTCCCGGGCGGGGCTCACAGATACGCAGTATTTT.

This sequence joins TRBV7-9 and TRBJ2-5, with 8 positions matching TRBD1. Trimming took 3 bases from V and 5 from J; bases not matched to a gene: 5. The CDR3 runs to 14 residues. Germline V gives CDR1 SEHNR, CDR2 FQNEAQ (reference sequence). CDR3 bases: TGTGCCAGCAGCTTCGGACAGGGCTGGGAGACCCAGTACTTC. It yields the protein CASSFGQGWETQYF.

The rearrangement uses TRBV3-1 (or the pseudogene TRBV3-2) and TRBJ1-1; D is perhaps TRBD1 (5 bases). Germline loops: CDR1 LGHDT, CDR2 YNNKEL (reference sequence). This CDR3 is built from 14 residues. Trimming removed 5 bases at V and 5 bases at J, with 15 bases between. As DNA, the CDR3 is TGTGCCAGCAGCTCAAATTTCCAGGGTACTGAAGCTTTCTTT. It yields the protein CASSSNFQGTEAFF.

This clone was observed a single time. V is TRBV7-3 and J is TRBJ2-2; D is perhaps TRBD1 (5 bases). The V gene lost 2 bases and the J gene lost 4 bases, with 8 bases spanning the gap. CDR3 length equals 14 residues. The germline gives CDR1 SGHTA, CDR2 FQGTGA. The CDR3 spells CASSLARATGELFF. Here the CDR3 DNA reads TGTGCCAGCAGCTTAGCCAGGGCCACCGGGGAGCTGTTTTTT. Full variable domain (remainder filled in from reference TRBV7-3 and TRBJ2-2): GAGVSQTPSNKVTEKGKYVELRCDPISGHTALYWYRQSLGQGPEFLIYFQGTGAADDSGLPNDRFFAVRPEGSVSTLKIQRTERGDSAVYLCASSLARATGELFFGEGSRLTVL.

The genes are TRBV6-5 and TRBJ1-5; 7 bases are shared with TRBD1. The CDR3 length is 16 residues. From germline, CDR1 is MNHEY and CDR2 SVGAGI. Unmatched junction bases numbered 8, after V lost 4 bases and J lost 2 bases. The CDR3 here is CASSLFSTGGNQPQHF. The DNA for the CDR3 is TGTGCCAGCAGTTTATTTTCAACAGGGGGCAATCAGCCCCAGCATTTT.